This entry is about one T cell receptor beta chain. This sample was taken from a study of blood T cell repertoires in COVID-19. Study-level background: Researchers got acute and convalescent COVID-19 samples from the United States, Italy and Spain. T cells, B-cell-depleted T cells, or PBMCs provided the cDNA or gDNA that served as material.

In the original workflow: Counts of nucleated cells, estimated from reference gene primer amplification, were obtained. TCRdb's copy holds only in-frame clones and misses some; the assay was immunoSEQ multiplex PCR. The V and J calls and clone size are taken from that table; D and trimming were inferred from the DNA. The data hold about 210,000 clones, with approximately 90% observed a single time. Between the trimmed V and J ends, which lost 0 bases and 4 bases, there was a span of 15 bases. Germline V gives CDR1 MGHRA, CDR2 YSYEKL. The CDR3 is 16 amino acids. The sequenced sample consisted of peripheral blood. V and J are TRBV4-1 and TRBJ1-1, with D perhaps TRBD1 (5 bases). The source is a woman in her thirties or forties with acute or convalescent COVID-19. CDR3 in DNA: TGCGCCAGCAGCCAAGACGGTCTGGGGGGGAGCACTGAAGCTTTCTTT. The encoded protein is CASSQDGLGGSTEAFF.